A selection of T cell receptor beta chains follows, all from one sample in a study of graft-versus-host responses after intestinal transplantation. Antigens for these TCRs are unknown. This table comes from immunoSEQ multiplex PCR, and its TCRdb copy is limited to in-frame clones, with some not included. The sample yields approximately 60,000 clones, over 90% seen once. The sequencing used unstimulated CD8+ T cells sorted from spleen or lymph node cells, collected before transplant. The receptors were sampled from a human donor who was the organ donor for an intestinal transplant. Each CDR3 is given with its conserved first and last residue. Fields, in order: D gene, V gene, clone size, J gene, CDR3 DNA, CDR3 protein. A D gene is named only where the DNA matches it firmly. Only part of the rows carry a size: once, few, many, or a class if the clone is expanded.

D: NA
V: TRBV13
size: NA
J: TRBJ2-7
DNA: TGTGCCAGCAGCCCCAGGACACGTTCCTACGAGCAGTACTTC
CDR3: CASSPRTRSYEQYF

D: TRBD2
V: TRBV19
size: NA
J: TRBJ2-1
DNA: TGTGCCAGTAGTATAGATCGGAGCGGGATTTCCTACAATGAGCAGTTCTTC
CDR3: CASSIDRSGISYNEQFF

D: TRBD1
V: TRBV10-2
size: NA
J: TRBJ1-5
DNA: TGCGCCAGCGGAAAACCGACAGGGTCGGGCAATCAGCCCCAGCATTTT
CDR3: CASGKPTGSGNQPQHF

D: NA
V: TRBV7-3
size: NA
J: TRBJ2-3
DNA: TGTGCCACCGGCCACGGGGGCACAGATACGCAGTATTTT
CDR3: CATGHGGTDTQYF

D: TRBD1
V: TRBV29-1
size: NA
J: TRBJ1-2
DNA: TGCAGCGTGGAGGACAGGGTGACCTATGGCTACACCTTC
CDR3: CSVEDRVTYGYTF

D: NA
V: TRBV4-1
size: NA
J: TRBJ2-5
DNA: TGCGCCAGCAGCCCGGGATTCCTCGGAGAGACCCAGTACTTC
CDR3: CASSPGFLGETQYF

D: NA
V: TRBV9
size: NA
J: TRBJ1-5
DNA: TGTGCCAGCAGCGCCGGGGGGTACAATCAGCCCCAGCATTTT
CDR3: CASSAGGYNQPQHF

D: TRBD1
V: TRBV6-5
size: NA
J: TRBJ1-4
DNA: TGTGCCAGCAGTGCATCAACAGGGGACCTGTTTTTT
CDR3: CASSASTGDLFF

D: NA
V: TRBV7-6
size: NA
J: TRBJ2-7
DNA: TGTGCCAGCAGCTCTCTCGCGGACTCCTACGAGCAGTACTTC
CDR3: CASSSLADSYEQYF

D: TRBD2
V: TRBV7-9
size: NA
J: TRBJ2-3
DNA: TGTGCCAGCAGCCCGAAAACGACCAGCGGGAGGACAGATACGCAGTATTTT
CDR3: CASSPKTTSGRTDTQYF

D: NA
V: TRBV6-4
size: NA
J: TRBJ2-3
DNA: TGTGCCAGCAGTGACCGCAGCGAACATACGCAGTATTTT
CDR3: CASSDRSEHTQYF

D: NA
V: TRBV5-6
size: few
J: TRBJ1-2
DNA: TGTGCCAGCAGCATACTTCCCCAGGGGAACTATGGCTACACCTTC
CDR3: CASSILPQGNYGYTF

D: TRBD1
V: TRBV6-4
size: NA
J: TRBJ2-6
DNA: TGTGCCAGCAGTGCCGACAGGGGGGGGGCCAACGTCCTGACTTTC
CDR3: CASSADRGGANVLTF

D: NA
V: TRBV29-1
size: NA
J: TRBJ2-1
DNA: TGCAGCGTTGATGGGGCAGGGTTCAATGGGTATGAGCAGTTCTTC
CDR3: CSVDGAGFNGYEQFF

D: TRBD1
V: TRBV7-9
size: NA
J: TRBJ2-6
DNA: TGTGCCGGCGCACCGGGACAGGGGGCGTCTGGGGCCAACGTCCTGACTTTC
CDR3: CAGAPGQGASGANVLTF

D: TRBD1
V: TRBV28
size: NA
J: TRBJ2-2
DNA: TGTGCCAGCAGTTATCAACAGGGGGCCCCGAACACCGGGGAGCTGTTTTTT
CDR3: CASSYQQGAPNTGELFF

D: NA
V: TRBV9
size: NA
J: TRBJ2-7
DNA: TGTGCCAGCAGCGTAGACGGCAGGGGCGCGTCCGAGCAGTACTTC
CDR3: CASSVDGRGASEQYF

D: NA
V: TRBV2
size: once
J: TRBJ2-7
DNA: TGTGCCAGCAGTGAACCGGTCAGGGGCAGCTACGAGCAGTACTTC
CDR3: CASSEPVRGSYEQYF

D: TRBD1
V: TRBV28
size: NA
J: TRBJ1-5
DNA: TGTGCCAGCAGTTTACGACCTGGCCGGGACAGGTTCGATCAGCCCCAGCATTTT
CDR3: CASSLRPGRDRFDQPQHF

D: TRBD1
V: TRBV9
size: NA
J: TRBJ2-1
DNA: TGTGCCAGCAGCCTTCAGGGGGCCGCCTACAATGAGCAGTTCTTC
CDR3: CASSLQGAAYNEQFF

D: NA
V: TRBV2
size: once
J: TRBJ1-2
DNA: TGTGCCAGCAGGGTTCAGTTCTATGGCTACACCTTC
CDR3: CASRVQFYGYTF

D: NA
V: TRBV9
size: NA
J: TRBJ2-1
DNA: TGTGCCAGCAGCGTAATACGGGACAACTACAATGAGCAGTTCTTC
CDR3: CASSVIRDNYNEQFF

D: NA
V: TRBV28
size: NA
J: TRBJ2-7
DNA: TGTGCCAGCAGTTTCCTAGTGTTGGGGCCGTACAACGAGCAGTACTTC
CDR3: CASSFLVLGPYNEQYF

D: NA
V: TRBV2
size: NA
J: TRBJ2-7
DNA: TGTGCCAGCAGTGATCCCTCCCGGGACAAGAGCTACGAGCAGTACTTC
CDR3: CASSDPSRDKSYEQYF

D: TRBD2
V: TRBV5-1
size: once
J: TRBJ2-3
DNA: TGCGCCAGCAGCCCGCGACTAGCGCAAGTTGCAGATACGCAGTATTTT
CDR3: CASSPRLAQVADTQYF

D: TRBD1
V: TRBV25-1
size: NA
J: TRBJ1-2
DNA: TGTGCCAGCAGTGATTGGGACAGGGGGAACTATGGCTACACCTTC
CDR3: CASSDWDRGNYGYTF

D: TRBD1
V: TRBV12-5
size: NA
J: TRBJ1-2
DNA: TGTGCTAGTGGTATGGGTGGTTTCGGCGGGCAGGGGGCGGATGGCTACACCTTC
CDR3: CASGMGGFGGQGADGYTF

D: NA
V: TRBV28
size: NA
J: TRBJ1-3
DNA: TGTGCCAGCAGTTTTATCAGCAGGGAAAACACCATATATTTT
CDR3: CASSFISRENTIYF

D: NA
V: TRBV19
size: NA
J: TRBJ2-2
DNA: TGTGCCAGTAGTTTCCGGAGGGTCGGGGAGCTGTTTTTT
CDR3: CASSFRRVGELFF

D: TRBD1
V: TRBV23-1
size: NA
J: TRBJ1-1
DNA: TGCGCCAGCAGTCAATCGACAGGGGAGGCTGAAGCTTTCTTT
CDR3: CASSQSTGEAEAFF

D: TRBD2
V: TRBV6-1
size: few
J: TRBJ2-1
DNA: TGTGCCAGCAGTGAATTTTATACTAGCGCGGTCAATGAGCAGTTCTTC
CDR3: CASSEFYTSAVNEQFF

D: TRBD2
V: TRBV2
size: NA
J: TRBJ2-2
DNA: TGTGCCAGCAGTGAGCCCCTAGCGGTGCCAAACACCGGGGAGCTGTTTTTT
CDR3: CASSEPLAVPNTGELFF

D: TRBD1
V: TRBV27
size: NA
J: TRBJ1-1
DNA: TGTGCCAGCAGCGTTCGGGACAGGGGATTGGACACTGAAGCTTTCTTT
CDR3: CASSVRDRGLDTEAFF

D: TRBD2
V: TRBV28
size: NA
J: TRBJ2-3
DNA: TGTGCCATCGGGGGTTGGGAGGGTATCACAGATACGCAGTATTTT
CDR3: CAIGGWEGITDTQYF

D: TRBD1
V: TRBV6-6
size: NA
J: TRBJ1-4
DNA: TGTGCCAGCAGACAGGGGGAGAGTCGTGAAAAACTGTTTTTT
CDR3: CASRQGESREKLFF

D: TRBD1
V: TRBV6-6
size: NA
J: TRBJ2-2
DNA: TGTGCCAGCAGCTTAGGGGGCGGCGGGGAGCTGTTTTTT
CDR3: CASSLGGGGELFF

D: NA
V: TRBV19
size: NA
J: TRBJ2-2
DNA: TGTGCCAGTAGTAGGGGCGGCGACACCGGGGAGCTGTTTTTT
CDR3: CASSRGGDTGELFF

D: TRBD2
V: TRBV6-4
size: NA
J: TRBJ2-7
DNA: TGTGCCAGCAGCGAGACTAGCGGGAGCCACGAGCAGTACTTC
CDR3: CASSETSGSHEQYF

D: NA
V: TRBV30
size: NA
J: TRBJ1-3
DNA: TGTGCCTGGGGACTTTACTCTGGAAACACCATATATTTT
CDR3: CAWGLYSGNTIYF

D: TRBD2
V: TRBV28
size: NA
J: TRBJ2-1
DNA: TGTGCCAGTCGACTAGCGGGATACAATGAGCAGTTCTTC
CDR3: CASRLAGYNEQFF

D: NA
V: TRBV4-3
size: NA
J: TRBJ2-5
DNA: TGCGCCAGCAGCCAAGATTACGAGAGGGAGACCCAGTACTTC
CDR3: CASSQDYERETQYF

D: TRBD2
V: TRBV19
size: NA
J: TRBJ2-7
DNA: TGTGCCAGTAGTGCACCGTCGACCGGGACTAGCCTCTACGAGCAGTACTTC
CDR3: CASSAPSTGTSLYEQYF

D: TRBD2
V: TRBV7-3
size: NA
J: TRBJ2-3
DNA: TGTGCCAGCAGTCGAGCGGGAGGGGGGGCAGATACGCAGTATTTT
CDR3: CASSRAGGGADTQYF

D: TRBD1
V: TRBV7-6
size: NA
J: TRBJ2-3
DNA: TGTGCCAGCAGCTTACACAGGGGGCCTACAGATACGCAGTATTTT
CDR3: CASSLHRGPTDTQYF

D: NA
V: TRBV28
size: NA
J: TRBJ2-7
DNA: TGCGCCAGCAGTTTATCTTTGACAGCCGGGTCGAGCTCCTACGAGCAGTACTTC
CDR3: CASSLSLTAGSSSYEQYF

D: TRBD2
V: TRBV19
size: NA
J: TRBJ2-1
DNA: TGTGCCAGTAGTACCCAGCCGGGGGGAGCGGGAGAGACCGATGAGCAGTTCTTC
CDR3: CASSTQPGGAGETDEQFF

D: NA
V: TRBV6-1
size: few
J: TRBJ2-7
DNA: TGTGCCAGCAGTGAGTGGCAGGTCAACTACGAGCAGTACTTC
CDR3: CASSEWQVNYEQYF

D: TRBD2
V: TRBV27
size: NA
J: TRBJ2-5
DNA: TGTGCCAGCAAACACTCGGTGGGGTCGCGGGGGGAGACCCAGTACTTC
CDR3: CASKHSVGSRGETQYF

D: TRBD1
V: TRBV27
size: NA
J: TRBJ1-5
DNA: TGTGCCAGCAGTACCGGACAGGAGGTTCAGCCCCAGCATTTT
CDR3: CASSTGQEVQPQHF

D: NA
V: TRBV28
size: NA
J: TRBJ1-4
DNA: TGTGCCAGCGGCCCGGCGGATGAAAAACTGTTTTTT
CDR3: CASGPADEKLFF

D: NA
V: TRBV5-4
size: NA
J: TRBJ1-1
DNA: TGTGCCAGCAGCTTCAGGGGAGAGAACACTGAAGCTTTCTTT
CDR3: CASSFRGENTEAFF

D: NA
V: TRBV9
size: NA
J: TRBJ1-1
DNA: TGTGCCAGCAGCGTAGGGGGAGGAAAGATGCGTGAAGCTTTCTTT
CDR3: CASSVGGGKMREAFF

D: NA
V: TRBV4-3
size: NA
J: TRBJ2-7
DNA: TGCGCCAGCAGCTCGGGGTCAGGACAGCCGACCTCCTACGAGCAGTACTTC
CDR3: CASSSGSGQPTSYEQYF

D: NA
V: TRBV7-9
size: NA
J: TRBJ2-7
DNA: TGTGCCAGCAGCCCCAAGGGGGATCCGCGCCTTGAGCAGTACTTC
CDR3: CASSPKGDPRLEQYF

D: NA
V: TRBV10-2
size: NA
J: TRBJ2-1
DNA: TGCGCCAGCAGCCCGGGAGTCTACAATGAGCAGTTCTTC
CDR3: CASSPGVYNEQFF

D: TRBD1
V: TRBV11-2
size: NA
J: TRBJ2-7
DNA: TGTGCCAGCAGCTTAGCGCCCGGGACACAGGGGATCTACGAGCAGTACTTC
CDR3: CASSLAPGTQGIYEQYF